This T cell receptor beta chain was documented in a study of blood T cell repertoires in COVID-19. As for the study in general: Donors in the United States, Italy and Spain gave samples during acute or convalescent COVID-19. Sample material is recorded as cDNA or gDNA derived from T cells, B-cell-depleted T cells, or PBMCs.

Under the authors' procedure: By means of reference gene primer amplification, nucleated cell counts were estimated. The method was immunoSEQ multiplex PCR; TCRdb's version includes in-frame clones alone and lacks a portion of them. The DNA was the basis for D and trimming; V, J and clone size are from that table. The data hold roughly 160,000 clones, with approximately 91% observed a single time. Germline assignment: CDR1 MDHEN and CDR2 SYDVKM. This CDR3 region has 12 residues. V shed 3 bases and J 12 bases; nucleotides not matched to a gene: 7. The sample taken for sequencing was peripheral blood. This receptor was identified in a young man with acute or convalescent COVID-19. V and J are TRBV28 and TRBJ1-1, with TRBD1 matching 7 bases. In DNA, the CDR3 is TGTGCCAGCAGTTTTGGGACAGCGAGTTCTTTCTTT. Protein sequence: CASSFGTASSFF.